Below, one TCR beta chain is given with its context. The antigen is unknown. The data derive from a study of B cell selection in AIRE deficiency. As handled by the study authors: Conventional T cell pools: approximately 1x10^5 distinct patient, 130,000 to 150,000 donor TCRbeta sequences. Libraries were prepared by immunoSEQ multiplex PCR; TCRdb keeps only in-frame clonotypes and omits some of them. From that table come the V and J calls and clone size; the DNA was used to work out D and trimming. The sample includes 20,000 to 30,000 clones, about 95% seen only once; the top ten take approximately 0.21%. CD4+CD127+ cells were sorted as the conventional CD4 T cells. Study-level results: About a third of healthy-shared Treg sequences were found among patient Tconv cells. Shared Treg sequences were biased toward short CDR3s with few non-templated nucleotide insertions. Of about 3,900 shared Treg TCRbeta sequences, 25% to 35% were healthy-donor-only and 7% to 9.5% patient-only.

The clonotype was recovered from a human donor in good health. The sequencing input was CD4+CD127+ conventional T cells sorted from PBMCs.

The CDR3 DNA reads TGCGCCAGCAGCTCCAGGGAGTCCGGCGGCTACACCTTC. Encoded protein: CASSSRESGGYTF. This chain connects TRBV5-1 to TRBJ1-2; D perhaps matches TRBD1 (5 bases). V lost 3 bases to trimming and J lost 8 bases, with 14 bases between them. Germline V gene lookup returns CDR1 SGHRS and CDR2 YFSETQ. This CDR3 is built from 13 residues.